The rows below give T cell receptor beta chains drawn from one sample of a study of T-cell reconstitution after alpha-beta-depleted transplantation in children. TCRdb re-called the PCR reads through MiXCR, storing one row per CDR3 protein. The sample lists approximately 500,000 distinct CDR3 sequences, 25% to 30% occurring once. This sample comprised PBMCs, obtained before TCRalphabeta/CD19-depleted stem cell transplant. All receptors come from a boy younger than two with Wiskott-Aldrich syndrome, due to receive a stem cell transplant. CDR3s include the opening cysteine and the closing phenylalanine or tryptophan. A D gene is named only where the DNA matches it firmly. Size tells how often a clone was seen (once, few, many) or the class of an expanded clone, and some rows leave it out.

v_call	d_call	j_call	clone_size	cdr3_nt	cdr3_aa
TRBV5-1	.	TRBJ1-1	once	TGCGCCAGCACGGAACAGAGGAACACTGAAGCTTTCTTT	CASTEQRNTEAFF
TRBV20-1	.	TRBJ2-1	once	TGCAGTGCCCCGGTGTTGTCACGGGGCTCCTACAATGAGCAGTTCTTC	CSAPVLSRGSYNEQFF
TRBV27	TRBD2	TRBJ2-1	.	TGTGCCAGCAGTCTACCGGGACTAGCGGTACCAAGCTCCTACAATGAGCAGTTCTTC	CASSLPGLAVPSSYNEQFF
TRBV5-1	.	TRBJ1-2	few	TGCGCCAGCAGCTTGGACCCCCGGGGTTTCTATGGCTACACCTTC	CASSLDPRGFYGYTF
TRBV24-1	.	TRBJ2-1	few	TGTGCCACCAGTGCCGACAGGAAGGGATTTTCGGATGAGCAGTTCTTC	CATSADRKGFSDEQFF
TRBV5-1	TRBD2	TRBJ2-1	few	TGCGCCAGCAGCTTGGAAGGCGGGAGGTACAATGAGCAGTTCTTC	CASSLEGGRYNEQFF
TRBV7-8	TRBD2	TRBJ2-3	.	TGTGCCAGCATGGGGGGACTAGCCTTCCTCACCACAGATACGCAGTATTTT	CASMGGLAFLTTDTQYF
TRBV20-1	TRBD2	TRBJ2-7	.	TGCAGTGCTAGAAAGGGACTAGCGGGCTACGAGCAGTACTTC	CSARKGLAGYEQYF
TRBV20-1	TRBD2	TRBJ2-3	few	TGCAGTGCTAAAGGTTACGGACTAGCGGGAGGTCTCAGCACAGATACGCAGTATTTT	CSAKGYGLAGGLSTDTQYF
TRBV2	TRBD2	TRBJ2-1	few	TGTGCCAGCAAGCTAGCGGGGGACAATGAGCAGTTCTTC	CASKLAGDNEQFF
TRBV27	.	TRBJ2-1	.	TGTGCCAGCAGTTTCCGACTAGGGAATGAGCAGTTCTTC	CASSFRLGNEQFF
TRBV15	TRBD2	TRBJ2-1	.	TGTGCCACCGGGCGGGGGTATGAGCAGTTCTTC	CATGRGYEQFF
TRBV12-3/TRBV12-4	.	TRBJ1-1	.	TGTGCCAGCAGTTTTTTGGGTACTGAAGCTTTCTTT	CASSFLGTEAFF
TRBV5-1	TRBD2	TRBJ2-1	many	TGCGCCAGCAGCTCCACGGGAGGCCATGAGCAGTTCTTC	CASSSTGGHEQFF
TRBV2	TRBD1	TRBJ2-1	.	TGTGCCAGCAGTGGTTCGGGACAGGGCTACAATGAGCAGTTCTTC	CASSGSGQGYNEQFF
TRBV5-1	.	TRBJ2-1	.	TGCGCCAGCAGACGGGAGAACCTCTACAATGAGCAGTTCTTC	CASRRENLYNEQFF
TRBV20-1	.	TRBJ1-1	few	TGCAGTGCTAGGGGGGCGGTGAACACTGAAGCTTTCTTT	CSARGAVNTEAFF
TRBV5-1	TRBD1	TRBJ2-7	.	TGCGCCAGCAGGCCTACGACAGGGATTGACTACGAGCAGTACTTC	CASRPTTGIDYEQYF
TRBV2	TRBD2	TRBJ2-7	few	TGTGCCAGCAGTGAATCCGGGACTAACTACGAGCAGTACTTC	CASSESGTNYEQYF
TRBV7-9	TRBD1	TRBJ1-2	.	TGTGCCAGCAGCGAACGGACAGGGCACTACACCTTC	CASSERTGHYTF
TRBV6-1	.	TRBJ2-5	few	TGTGCCAGCAGGGGGTCGCTAGCGCTCCAAGAGACCCAGTACTTC	CASRGSLALQETQYF
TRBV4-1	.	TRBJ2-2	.	TGCGCCAGCAGCCAAGAGCCCCCCGGGAACACCGGGGAGCTGTTTTTT	CASSQEPPGNTGELFF
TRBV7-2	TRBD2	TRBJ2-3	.	TGTGCCAGCAGCTCACACCCTAGCGGGACCCCAGATACGCAGTATTTT	CASSSHPSGTPDTQYF
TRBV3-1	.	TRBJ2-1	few	TGTGCCAGCAGCCAAAGGAAACCGGGCCTACTCGGTGAGCAGTTCTTC	CASSQRKPGLLGEQFF
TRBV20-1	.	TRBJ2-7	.	TGCAGTGCTAGACCCCACATAGGGAGGGAGCAGTACTTC	CSARPHIGREQYF
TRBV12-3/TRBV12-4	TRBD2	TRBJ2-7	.	TGTGCCAGCAGTTTAAGGCTAGCGGGGGACGAGCAGTACTTC	CASSLRLAGDEQYF
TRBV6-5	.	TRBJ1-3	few	TGTGCCACCCGGGACGGAAGGAGCACCATATATTTT	CATRDGRSTIYF